Below, 29 T cell receptor beta chains from the same sample are listed, as sequenced in a study of a mutant IDH1 vaccine in newly diagnosed glioma. The time point: week 23, last vaccination. Doses comprised 300 ug of mutant IDH1 20-mer peptide each, plus topical imiquimod. The table came from immunoSEQ multiplex PCR; TCRdb's copy has only in-frame clones and leaves some out. The data show just over 65,000 clones, over 75% seen once. Which antigens these TCRs recognize remains unknown. The specimen comprised PBMCs, sampled from a glioma patient whose treatment included an IDH1 peptide vaccine. The source is a man younger than 35 with glioma.

The CDR3 protein is CATSRVGLEITDTQYF. In nucleotides, the CDR3 is TGTGCCACCAGCAGAGTAGGACTAGAAATCACAGATACGCAGTATTTT. The chain carries TRBV15 and TRBJ2-3; TRBD2 agrees at 7 bases. V gave up 1 base and J gave up 2 bases; unmatched junction bases: 6. This CDR3 is built from 16 residues. Germline CDR1 LNHNV, CDR2 YYDKDF (reference sequence).

The chain joins TRBV9 to TRBJ1-3; perhaps TRBD1 as D (6 bases). CDR1 and CDR2 (germline): SGDLS, YYNGEE. V was pared by 3 bases and J by 0 bases, with 10 bases between. The CDR3 is made up of 15 amino acids. CDR3 region: CASSEGVSSGNTIYF. CDR3 nucleotides: TGTGCCAGCAGCGAGGGGGTAAGCTCTGGAAACACCATATATTTT. The full variable domain, completed using reference TRBV9 and TRBJ1-3, is DSGVTQTPKHLITATGQRVTLRCSPRSGDLSVYWYQQSLDQGLQFLIQYYNGEERAKGNILERFSAQQFPDLHSELNLSSLELGDSALYFCASSEGVSSGNTIYFGEGSWLTVV.

The rearrangement links TRBV18 to TRBJ1-3; no firm D call. V dropped 1 base and J dropped 1 base, with 8 bases sitting between them. The CDR3 spans 15 residues. Germline CDR1 is KGHSH and CDR2 is LQKENI. The CDR3 here is CASSPRTLSGNTIYF. Here the CDR3 DNA reads TGTGCCAGCTCACCACGGACGCTGTCTGGAAACACCATATATTTT.

This clone has only a few counts. The chain couples TRBV27 to TRBJ1-6; the D is unclear. The CDR3 is 15 residues long. Germline V gives CDR1 MNHEY, CDR2 SMNVEV (reference sequence). V was cut by 6 bases and J by 2 bases, with 11 bases left in between. DNA for the CDR3: TGTGCCAGCAGCCCTGGGGTACCCTATAATTCACCCCTCCACTTT. Its translation: CASSPGVPYNSPLHF.

This clone was picked up one time. This chain joins TRBV7-2 and TRBJ2-6, with 12 bases that match TRBD1. The CDR3 has 18 amino acids. V shed 4 bases and J 1 base; nucleotides not matched to a gene: 5. From germline, CDR1 is SGHTA and CDR2 FQGNSA. CDR3 residues: CASSSGQGAQSGANVLTF. The CDR3 DNA sequence: TGTGCCAGCAGCTCGGGACAGGGGGCTCAGTCTGGGGCCAACGTCCTGACTTTC.

The chain links TRBV11-2 to TRBJ2-1; D possibly corresponds to TRBD2 (6 bases). The ends were cut back, 2 bases at V and 0 bases at J, with 11 bases in the middle. CDR3 size: 16 residues. Germline CDR1 and CDR2: SGHAT and FQNNGV. In nucleotides, the CDR3 is TGTGCCAGCAGCTTATGGTGGGAGGACTCCTACAATGAGCAGTTCTTC. This gives the protein CASSLWWEDSYNEQFF.

The V and J genes are TRBV5-1 and TRBJ1-1; D uncertain. The CDR3 extends over 16 amino acids. V dropped 0 bases and J dropped 4 bases, with 16 bases sitting between them. Per the germline V gene, CDR1 is SGHRS and CDR2 is YFSETQ. The CDR3 region is CASSLDVRLGSTEAFF. The DNA for the CDR3 is TGCGCCAGCAGCTTGGACGTACGATTAGGGAGCACTGAAGCTTTCTTT.

In DNA, the CDR3 is TGTGCCAGCGGACAGGGAAGTGAAAAACTGTTTTTT. Amino acid sequence: CASGQGSEKLFF. The chain uses TRBV6-6 and TRBJ1-4; 8 nucleotides match TRBD1. CDR1 MNHNY and CDR2 SVGAGI come from the germline V gene (reference sequence). This CDR3 region has 12 residues. Trimming at V came to 8 bases and at J to 7 bases, leaving 3 bases not matched to a gene.

The chain employs TRBV10-3 and TRBJ2-1; a possible D gene is TRBD2 (7 bases). The germline V gene encodes CDR1 ENHRY and CDR2 SYGVKD. The CDR3 is 11 amino acids. V was cut by 8 bases and J by 8 bases, with 10 bases left in between. As DNA, the CDR3 is TGTGCCATCTGGGGGGGCCATGAGCAGTTCTTC. It specifies CAIWGGHEQFF.

The chain links TRBV12-5 to TRBJ1-1; 7 bases are a match to TRBD1. The CDR3 extends over 15 amino acids. Germline-derived CDR1 and CDR2 are LGHNT and FRNRAP. V shed 3 bases and J 4 bases; nucleotides not matched to a gene: 8. CDR3: CASGFDQQGRTEAFF. CDR3 bases: TGTGCTAGTGGTTTTGACCAACAGGGGCGCACTGAAGCTTTCTTT. Full variable domain (missing parts from reference TRBV12-5 and TRBJ1-1): DARVTQTPRHKVTEMGQEVTMRCQPILGHNTVFWYRQTMMQGLELLAYFRNRAPLDDSGMPKDRFSAEMPDATLATLKIQPSEPRDSAVYFCASGFDQQGRTEAFFGQGTRLTVV.

V is TRBV27 and J is TRBJ1-6; 7 bases are shared with TRBD1. After removal of 5 bases from V and 11 bases from J, the junction contained 12 bases not matched to a gene. Germline CDR1 is MNHEY and CDR2 is SMNVEV (reference sequence). The CDR3 has 15 residues. This CDR3 is CASSEQGSGGTPLHF. The CDR3 region has the DNA TGTGCCAGCAGTGAACAGGGGTCGGGGGGGACACCCCTCCACTTT.

The genes are TRBV2 and TRBJ2-3; D is undetermined. CDR3 size: 12 residues. V lost 7 bases and J lost 2, with 7 bases in between. The germline gives CDR1 SNHLY, CDR2 FYNNEI. The CDR3 DNA reads TGTGCCAGCACCCCATCCACAGATACGCAGTATTTT. This encodes CASTPSTDTQYF.

The gene calls are TRBV18 and TRBJ2-1, with D possibly being TRBD1 (5 bases). Trimming stripped 5 bases from V and 5 bases from J, with 7 bases between. The CDR3 length is 12 residues. Per germline, CDR1 KGHSH and CDR2 LQKENI. The CDR3 protein is CASSTGHNEQFF. CDR3 DNA: TGTGCCAGCTCAACAGGACACAATGAGCAGTTCTTC.

This clone was detected only once. This chain uses TRBV4-3 with TRBJ2-5, with D perhaps TRBD1 (6 bases). CDR1 LGHNA and CDR2 YSLEER come from the germline V gene. This CDR3 contains 16 residues. V was cut by 0 bases and J by 0 bases, with 11 bases left in between. CDR3 sequence: CASSQDGTRYQETQYF. The CDR3 region has the DNA TGCGCCAGCAGCCAAGATGGGACAAGGTACCAAGAGACCCAGTACTTC.

This chain connects TRBV7-9 to TRBJ2-2; D remains unclear. In germline, CDR1 is SEHNR, CDR2 FQNEAQ (reference sequence). Trimming pared 0 bases from V and 0 bases from J, leaving 5 bases between. The CDR3 is 15 amino acids. CDR3 residues: CASSLAGSNTGELFF. The CDR3 region has the DNA TGTGCCAGCAGCTTAGCGGGTTCGAACACCGGGGAGCTGTTTTTT.

V and J are TRBV14 and TRBJ2-1; D is undetermined. The CDR3 has 16 residues. Germline CDR1 and CDR2: SGHDN and FVKESK. V lost 5 bases, J lost 0 bases, and 14 bases lay in between. The CDR3 reads CASSADESDSYNEQFF. In DNA form, the CDR3 reads TGTGCCAGCAGCGCGGACGAATCGGACTCCTACAATGAGCAGTTCTTC.

This clone has a handful of counts. This chain joins TRBV7-6 and TRBJ1-1; perhaps TRBD1 as D (5 bases). The germline CDR1 and CDR2 sequences are SGHVS and FNYEAQ. The CDR3 runs 14 residues. Trimming pared 5 bases from V and 4 bases from J, leaving 14 bases between. The CDR3 sequence is CASSLGGPATEAFF. The CDR3 DNA is TGTGCCAGCAGCCTGGGGGGTCCGGCCACTGAAGCTTTCTTT.

As regards this clone: Compared with germline, one end of the junction differs, possibly owing to a read error. J is TRBJ2-1 and V is TRBV5-1; 10 bases align to TRBD2. CDR3 length: 12 residues. Per germline, CDR1 SGHRS and CDR2 YFSETQ. CDR3 loop: CASSPPGTSEVF. The CDR3 DNA reads as TGCGCCAGCAGCCCGCCCGGGACTAGCGAGGTCTTC.

The V and J genes are TRBV7-2 and TRBJ2-1, with D possibly being TRBD1 or TRBD2 (6 bases each). Per the germline V gene, CDR1 is SGHTA and CDR2 is FQGNSA. The CDR3 contains 19 residues. Trimming stripped 1 base from V and 6 bases from J, with 25 bases between. The CDR3 region has the DNA TGTGCCAGCAGCTTAGTGTGGGGGGCCTGGATGAAGGACCGCAATGAGCAGTTCTTC. The encoded protein is CASSLVWGAWMKDRNEQFF.

The chain couples TRBV13 to TRBJ1-3; the match to TRBD1 covers 8 bases. With 1 base clipped from V and 0 bases from J, the junction kept 8 bases outside the gene matches. The germline V gene encodes CDR1 PRHDT and CDR2 FYEKMQ (reference sequence). This CDR3 is built from 18 residues. The CDR3, as DNA: TGTGCCAGCAGCTTAGAGGGTGGACAGGGCAACTCTGGAAACACCATATATTTT. It specifies CASSLEGGQGNSGNTIYF.

This chain joins TRBV6-5 and TRBJ1-2, with a possible D match to TRBD1 (5 bases). The V end was cut by 0 bases, the J end by 0 bases, with 11 bases between. This CDR3 contains 16 residues. The germline V gene encodes CDR1 MNHEY and CDR2 SVGAGI. The CDR3 nucleotides read TGTGCCAGCAGTTACTCAGACAGAGCCGCTAACTATGGCTACACCTTC. Encoded protein: CASSYSDRAANYGYTF.

The V gene is TRBV19, the J gene TRBJ1-6; D perhaps matches TRBD1 (5 bases). The CDR3 runs 15 residues. V was shortened by 6 bases and J by 10 bases, with 19 bases between the two germline ends. The germline CDR1 and CDR2 sequences are LNHDA and SQIVND (reference sequence). This CDR3 is CASREQDGRRSPLHF. For the CDR3, the DNA is TGTGCCAGTAGGGAACAGGACGGTCGGCGGTCACCCCTCCACTTT.

CDR3 nucleotides: TGTGCCAGCAGTTCCCCCGGACTAGCGGGTTTACCTGGGCAGTACTTC. It translates to CASSSPGLAGLPGQYF. V gene TRBV28 combines with J gene TRBJ2-7, with 11 nucleotides matching TRBD2. The CDR3 is made up of 16 amino acids. V shed 4 bases, J shed 9 bases, and the junction held 14 bases outside the gene matches. Per the germline V gene, CDR1 is MDHEN and CDR2 is SYDVKM.

This chain links TRBV6-6 with TRBJ1-3, with TRBD1 matching 7 bases. The CDR3 loop spans 16 amino acids. The germline gives CDR1 MNHNY, CDR2 SVGAGI (reference sequence). Unmatched junction bases numbered 11, after V lost 5 bases and J lost 4 bases. The DNA for the CDR3 is TGTGCCAGCAGTCTCGGACAGGCTAGATCCGGAAACACCATATATTTT. Amino acid sequence: CASSLGQARSGNTIYF.

The chain links TRBV7-8 to TRBJ2-5, with TRBD2 matching 13 bases. This CDR3 contains 19 residues. CDR1 is SGHVS and CDR2 is FQNEAQ in the germline V gene. The ends lost 5 bases at V and 4 bases at J; junction bases unmatched: 16. The DNA for the CDR3 is TGTGCCAGCAGCACTCTAGGACTAGCGGGAGTAGCGGCGCGAGAGACCCAGTACTTC. It is translated as CASSTLGLAGVAARETQYF.

This clone was recorded a few times. The chain links TRBV7-9 to TRBJ1-2; D gene unclear. CDR1 is SEHNR, CDR2 FQNEAQ, per germline (reference sequence). The CDR3 totals 15 residues. V was pared by 2 bases and J by 0 bases, with 10 bases between. Here the CDR3 DNA reads TGTGCCAGCAGCTTAACATCCCCTCCTAACTATGGCTACACCTTC. Amino acids: CASSLTSPPNYGYTF.

The chain links TRBV7-8 to TRBJ1-2; 7 bases are shared with TRBD1. CDR1 and CDR2 from the germline V gene are SGHVS and FQNEAQ. The CDR3 runs to 14 residues. V was pared by 5 bases and J by 5 bases, with 8 bases of the junction left unmatched. CDR3 sequence: CASSRQGGGYGYTF. Here the CDR3 DNA reads TGTGCCAGCAGCCGACAGGGAGGGGGATATGGCTACACCTTC.

This clone was detected a few times. The sample has other DNA sequences that encode this CDR3 too. Here the CDR3 reads CASSIGNTEAFF. The CDR3 DNA follows: TGTGCCAGTAGTATCGGGAACACTGAAGCTTTCTTT. The rearrangement joins TRBV19 to TRBJ1-1; D gene ambiguous. CDR1 is LNHDA, CDR2 SQIVND, per germline (reference sequence). The V gene lost 3 bases and the J gene lost 1 base, with 3 bases spanning the gap. This CDR3 region has 12 residues.

Remarks on this clone: Given a much more abundant clone one base away, this may be a read error. This sample includes further DNA sequences coding for the same CDR3. V and J are TRBV4-3 and TRBJ1-1; D gene uncertain. From germline, CDR1 is LGHNA and CDR2 YSLEER. The CDR3 length is 13 residues. V lost 0 bases, J lost 5 bases, and 7 bases lay in between. The CDR3 protein is CASSQEAETEAFF. In DNA form, the CDR3 reads TGCGCCAGCAGCCAAGAAGCTGAAACTGAAGCTTTCTTT.